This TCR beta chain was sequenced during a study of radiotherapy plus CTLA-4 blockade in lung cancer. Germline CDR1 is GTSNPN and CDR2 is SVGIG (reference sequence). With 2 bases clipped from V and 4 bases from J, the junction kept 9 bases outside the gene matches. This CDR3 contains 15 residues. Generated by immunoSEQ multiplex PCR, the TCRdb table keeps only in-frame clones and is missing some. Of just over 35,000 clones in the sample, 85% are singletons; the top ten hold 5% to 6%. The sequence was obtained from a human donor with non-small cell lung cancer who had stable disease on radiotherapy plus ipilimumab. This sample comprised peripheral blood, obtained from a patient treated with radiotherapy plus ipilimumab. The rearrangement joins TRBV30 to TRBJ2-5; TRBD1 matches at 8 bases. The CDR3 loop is CAWSKLSGGPETQYF. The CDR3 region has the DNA TGTGCCTGGAGTAAGCTGTCAGGGGGCCCAGAGACCCAGTACTTC.